This TCR beta chain derives from a study of Graves' ophthalmopathy and Graves' hyperthyroidism. Study-wide findings and caveats: Blood also held most thyroid clonotypes expanded above 0.001 frequency.

This clonotype was detected ten times or more. Its cognate antigen is unknown. Ophthalmopathy donors were characterized by moderate-to-severe activity, CAS of at least 3, NOSPECS of at least 4, and duration under 3 months. Amplified TCR beta CDR3 regions were obtained using RNA transcripts as template. HTBI-primed first-round RT-PCR preceded second-round multiplex PCR. TCRdb called the multiplex PCR reads again in MiXCR, with one record for every CDR3 protein. The table lists over 150,000 distinct CDR3 sequences, over 35% of them singletons. This TCR was sampled from a woman in her forties with Graves' ophthalmopathy. Sequencing was carried out using peripheral blood.

The CDR3 region has the DNA TGTGCCACCAGCAGACAGGGGTTTGGATCCTACGAGCAGTACTTC. Its translation: CATSRQGFGSYEQYF. V gene TRBV15 combines with J gene TRBJ2-7, with D tentatively TRBD1 (6 bases). Trimming cost V 2 bases and J 1 base, with 12 bases left between them. The germline gives CDR1 LNHNV, CDR2 YYDKDF (reference sequence). CDR3 length equals 15 residues.